This TCR beta chain was found in a study of blood T cell repertoires in COVID-19. About the research overall: Acute and convalescent COVID-19 specimens originated in the United States, Italy and Spain. PBMCs, B-cell-depleted T cells, or T cells provided the cDNA or gDNA that made up the material.

The protocol was immunoSEQ multiplex PCR, while the TCRdb copy is restricted to in-frame clones and leaves out a portion. The data show about 30,000 clones, about 90% seen once. Trimming took 3 bases from V and 5 from J, leaving 11 bases between them. The CDR3 sequence is 14 residues long. CDR1 and CDR2 from the germline V gene are GTSNPN and SVGIG (reference sequence). Sequencing was done on a sample of peripheral blood. The sequence came from a human donor with active COVID-19. The donor label of this sample is uncertain. This chain uses TRBV30 with TRBJ1-6, with D perhaps matching TRBD1 (6 bases). CDR3 coding DNA: TGTGCCTGGAGGAGGGGGAGAGATAATTCACCCCTCCACTTT. Its protein product is CAWRRGRDNSPLHF.